This T cell receptor (beta chain) was identified in a study of cytomegalovirus exposure and HLA in healthy donors. The study, taken as a whole, reports: The authors later found TCR association rates varying by HLA locus, with DRB1 most and HLA-C fewest. For most TCR beta V segments, an earlier analysis put the productive rate at about 90% or about 30% of the time. A reported reduction in N-insertions relative to the 666-donor mean was seen in an Asian-associated ancestry cluster in a later analysis. Only CMV serostatus was available as immune exposure information.

The V gene lost 6 bases and the J gene lost 0 bases, with 8 bases spanning the gap. The CDR3 sequence is 13 residues long. CDR1 is LNHDA and CDR2 is SQIVND in the germline V gene (reference sequence). As regards this clone: Its specificity is not known.

The PCR made use of 60 Vbeta and 13 Jbeta primers. Profiled with immunoSEQ multiplex PCR; TCRdb holds only in-frame clones, not every one. The sample has about 94,000 clones, roughly 76% seen once. Sequencing input: PBMCs. The clonotype originates from a male donor in good health and CMV-seronegative. This chain links TRBV19 with TRBJ1-2; D not resolved. This CDR3 reads CASRSDSNYGYTF. As DNA, the CDR3 is TGTGCCAGTAGATCAGATTCTAACTATGGCTACACCTTC.